This T cell receptor beta chain is from a study of cytomegalovirus exposure and HLA in healthy donors. Notes on the study in general: TCR beta V- and J-gene trimming was later associated with a missense DCLRE1C variant.

Germline CDR1 reads SGHNT; CDR2 reads YYREEE (reference sequence). This CDR3 region has 18 residues. With 4 bases clipped from V and 6 bases from J, the junction kept 16 bases outside the gene matches. On this clone itself: What it recognizes is unknown.

13 Jbeta primers and 60 Vbeta primers were used for the PCR. Profiled with immunoSEQ multiplex PCR; TCRdb holds only in-frame clones, not every one. Of under 150,000 clones detected, about 70% appear once; the ten largest clones hold around 2.7%. The J gene is TRBJ1-4, the V gene TRBV5-4; 9 bases agree with TRBD1. The sequence was collected from a woman aged 55-75 years in good health and CMV-seropositive. The sample taken for sequencing was PBMCs. The CDR3 DNA is TGTGCCAGCAGCCCCAAGGCGGGGACAGGGAGCCGGCATGAAAAACTGTTTTTT. Protein sequence: CASSPKAGTGSRHEKLFF.